This TCR beta chain was recovered during a study of breast tumors, draining lymph nodes, adjacent tissues. The study's findings and limits: Compared with basal-like, luminal-like tumors shared significantly more repertoire with nontumor tissue. Tumors had less TCR diversity than lymph nodes, more than nontumor tissue. The data were judged consistent with most tumor T cells coming from lymph node and expanding in tumor.

Notes on this clonotype: The antigen is undetermined.

The lymph nodes were axillary draining lymph nodes from breast cancer patients. The CDR3 sequence is 16 residues long. The V and J ends lost 4 bases and 9 bases respectively, with 22 bases between them. Germline loops: CDR1 MRHNA, CDR2 SNTAGT. From the multiplex PCR reads, TCRdb called clonotypes with MiXCR, one entry per CDR3 protein. The sample lists around 230,000 distinct CDR3 sequences, less than 35% occurring once. This chain connects TRBV6-4 to TRBJ2-1; the D is unclear. The sequencing input was axillary lymph node tissue. The receptor's source is a female donor with breast cancer. Some clones in this sample may be carry-over from other donors' samples. CDR3 sequence reads: CASSARFMGSPSEQFF. Written as DNA, the CDR3 is TGTGCCAGCAGTGCTAGATTCATGGGCTCGCCGTCTGAGCAGTTCTTC.